This TCR beta chain was identified in a study of T cells after yellow fever vaccination. TCRdb reanalysed the 5' RACE reads using MiXCR and keeps one entry per CDR3 protein. The sample contains 60,000 to 85,000 distinct CDR3 sequences, approximately 7% of which appear only once. As to this clonotype: Antigen unknown.

Germline-derived CDR1 and CDR2 are SGHNT and YYREEE (reference sequence). The CDR3 runs 12 residues. Trimming stripped 5 bases from V and 6 bases from J, with 11 bases between. Findings and caveats of the study: Most clones from primary vaccination resurfaced after the booster (approximately 95% CD4, around 90% CD8).

The input for sequencing was CD8+ T cells sorted from PBMCs, taken around 5 days after the first yellow fever vaccination. The source is a man younger than 30 who received the YFV17D yellow fever vaccine. The chain joins TRBV5-4 to TRBJ1-1; a weak D match, TRBD1 (5 bases). CDR3 DNA: TGTGCCAGCAGTAGGGGTGCCGCTGAAGCTTTCTTT. It codes for CASSRGAAEAFF.